The clone carrying this T cell receptor beta chain has only a few counts. These data belong to a study of T cells after yellow fever vaccination. TCRdb itself ran the 5' RACE reads through MiXCR, one entry per CDR3 protein. The sample includes a few hundred thousand distinct CDR3 sequences, less than 20% of them seen just once. The V and J ends lost 6 bases and 2 bases respectively, with 13 bases between them. The CDR3 length is 14 residues. This receptor was obtained from a man between 18 and 29 years old who received the YFV17D yellow fever vaccine. The chain has TRBV12-3 or TRBV12-4 and TRBJ1-2; D is undetermined. Sequences were derived from PBMCs, sampled 5 days after the first yellow fever vaccination. The chain's CDR3 is CASRRGRSNYGYTF. CDR3 bases: TGTGCCAGCAGAAGAGGACGGAGCAACTATGGCTACACCTTC.